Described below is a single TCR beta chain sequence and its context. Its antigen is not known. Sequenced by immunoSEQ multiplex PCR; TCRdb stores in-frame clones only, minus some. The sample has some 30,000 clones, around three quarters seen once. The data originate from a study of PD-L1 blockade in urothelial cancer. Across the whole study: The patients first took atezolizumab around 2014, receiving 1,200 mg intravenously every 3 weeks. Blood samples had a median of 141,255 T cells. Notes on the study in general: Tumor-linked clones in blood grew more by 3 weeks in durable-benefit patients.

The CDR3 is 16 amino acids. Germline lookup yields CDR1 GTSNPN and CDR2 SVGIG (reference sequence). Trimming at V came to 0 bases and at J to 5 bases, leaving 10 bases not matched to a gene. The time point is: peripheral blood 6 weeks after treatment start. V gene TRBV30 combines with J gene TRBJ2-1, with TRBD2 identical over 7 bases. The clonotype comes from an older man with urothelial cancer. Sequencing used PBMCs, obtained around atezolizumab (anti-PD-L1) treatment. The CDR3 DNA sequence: TGTGCCTGGAGTGTTAGCGGGCACAATCAGGACAATGAGCAGTTCTTC. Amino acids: CAWSVSGHNQDNEQFF.